The T cell receptor beta chain under discussion was sequenced for a study of radiotherapy plus CTLA-4 blockade in lung cancer. The table came from immunoSEQ multiplex PCR; TCRdb's copy has only in-frame clones and leaves some out. Here the sample spans around 100,000 clones, approximately 77% being singletons. Alongside CTLA-4 blockade with ipilimumab, patients with chemo-refractory metastatic non-small-cell lung cancer received focal radiation. V lost 3 bases and J lost 5; bases outside the gene matches: 12. CDR1 and CDR2 from the germline V gene are LNHDA and SQIVND (reference sequence). This CDR3 contains 16 residues.

This chain links TRBV19 with TRBJ1-1, with 7 bases that match TRBD1. The specimen comprised peripheral blood, sampled from a patient treated with radiotherapy plus ipilimumab. The sequence was obtained from a human donor with non-small cell lung cancer that progressed on radiotherapy plus ipilimumab. Some clones in this sample may be carry-over from other donors' samples. CDR3: CASSIFEGARATEAFF. The CDR3 DNA sequence: TGTGCCAGTAGTATCTTCGAGGGGGCGCGGGCTACTGAAGCTTTCTTT.